The rows below give T cell receptor beta chains drawn from one sample of a study of blood T cells in healthy people across ages. TCRdb used MiXCR to reprocess the 5' RACE reads, holding one entry per CDR3 protein. The sample consists of 1.5 million to 2 million distinct CDR3 sequences, about 39% of them appearing once. Sequenced sample: blood. The receptors were sampled from a human donor in good health. The CDR3 runs from the conserved cysteine through the conserved F or W. The D gene is left open where the match is weak. Size is stated for part of the rows, as once, few or many counts, or as a class when the clone is expanded.

J gene,CDR3 length,V gene,clone size,D gene,CDR3 DNA,CDR3 protein
TRBJ2-7,15,TRBV6-6,.,TRBD1,TGTGCCAGCAGTTACGGGGACAGGGGATTCTACGAGCAGTACTTC,CASSYGDRGFYEQYF
TRBJ2-7,14,TRBV6-5,.,.,TGTGCCAGCAGTCCTTACGCCGGGAGTTGGGAGCGGTACTTC,CASSPYAGSWERYF
TRBJ2-6,14,TRBV20-1,few,TRBD1,TGCAGTGCTAATCGACAGGGGAGGGCCAACGTCCTGACTTTC,CSANRQGRANVLTF
TRBJ1-5,17,TRBV5-1,few,TRBD1,TGCGCCAGCAGCGGAAGCCGGGACAGTCATAGCAATCAGCCCCAGCATTTT,CASSGSRDSHSNQPQHF
TRBJ1-2,12,TRBV12-3/TRBV12-4,many,TRBD1,TGTGCCAGCAGAGGGGACAGCTATGGCTACACCTTC,CASRGDSYGYTF
TRBJ2-3,21,TRBV11-2,few,.,TGTGCCAGCAGCTCTTATTCGGATCCCCGGACGGAAGCAGCCCGCACAGATACGCAGTATTTT,CASSSYSDPRTEAARTDTQYF
TRBJ2-7,16,TRBV6-5,few,TRBD1,TGTGCCAGCAGCCAAAGCGTGGGACAGGTCCTTTACGAGCAGTACTTC,CASSQSVGQVLYEQYF
TRBJ1-5,17,TRBV20-1,.,TRBD1,TGCAGTGCTAGTACCGGGACAGGTTTTTATAGCAATCAGCCCCAGCATTTT,CSASTGTGFYSNQPQHF
TRBJ1-2,14,TRBV7-8,.,.,TGTGCCAGCAGCTCCCTGACATCTCCCTATGGCTACACCTTC,CASSSLTSPYGYTF
TRBJ2-4,16,TRBV7-9,few,TRBD2,TGTGCCAGCAGCTTACTCCGGGGGGAGGCCAAAAACATTCAGTACTTC,CASSLLRGEAKNIQYF
TRBJ1-2,14,TRBV7-2,.,.,TGTGCCAGCAGCCGGGACGGAGGGAACTATGGCTACACCTTC,CASSRDGGNYGYTF
TRBJ2-7,13,TRBV4-1,few,.,TGCGCCAGCAGCCAATCCAGTACCTACGAGCAGTACTTC,CASSQSSTYEQYF
TRBJ2-1,12,TRBV7-9,once,.,TGTGCCAGCAGCCTCCAGACATCCGAGCAGTTCTTC,CASSLQTSEQFF
TRBJ2-1,13,TRBV29-1,once,.,TGCAGCGGCCGGGCCCAGCGAGAAGGAGAGCAGTTCTTC,CSGRAQREGEQFF
TRBJ1-2,16,TRBV3-1,.,TRBD1,TGTGCCAGCAGCCACTACACTACAGGGGCGGACTATGGCTACACCTTC,CASSHYTTGADYGYTF
TRBJ1-2,15,TRBV27,many,.,TGTGCCAGCAGTTTGGGCTTTGGCGGGGGGATTGGCTACACCTTC,CASSLGFGGGIGYTF
TRBJ1-2,16,TRBV7-9,few,TRBD1,TGTACCAGCAGACCATATAGCTGGGACAGACACTATGGCTACACCTTC,CTSRPYSWDRHYGYTF
TRBJ2-7,14,TRBV12-3/TRBV12-4,few,TRBD2,TGTGCCAGCAGTTCGACTAGCTCTCAATACGAGCAGTACTTC,CASSSTSSQYEQYF
TRBJ2-1,18,TRBV6-1,.,TRBD2,TGTGCCAGCCTGAGATCCGGGACTAGCGGGGCCCGGGCCGATGAGCAGTTCTTC,CASLRSGTSGARADEQFF
TRBJ2-3,14,TRBV10-3,.,.,TGTGCCATCAGTGTCAAGGGTTACACAGATACGCAGTATTTT,CAISVKGYTDTQYF
TRBJ1-1,14,TRBV6-1,.,.,TGTGCCAGCAGTGATATAACAGGGTTGGGGGGAGCTTTCTTT,CASSDITGLGGAFF
TRBJ2-7,14,TRBV4-1,few,.,TGCGCCAGCAGCCAAGAAAGGGGGGGATACGAGCAGTACTTC,CASSQERGGYEQYF
TRBJ2-7,14,TRBV20-1,few,TRBD1,TGCAGTGCTATCCGGGGACAGGGGGCGAACGAGCAGTACTTC,CSAIRGQGANEQYF
TRBJ1-4,14,TRBV5-5,.,.,TGTGCCAGCAGCTTTAGGACGGTTAATGAAAAACTGTTTTTT,CASSFRTVNEKLFF
TRBJ1-1,13,TRBV7-8,few,.,TGTGCCAGCAGCATAGGAGTAGACACTGAAGCTTTCTTT,CASSIGVDTEAFF
TRBJ1-2,14,TRBV7-9,.,.,TGTGCCAGCAGCTTACCAGGGGCAATCTATGGCTACACCTTC,CASSLPGAIYGYTF
TRBJ2-7,15,TRBV10-3,.,.,TGTGCCATCAGTGCCTCTGCCTCAAGCTCCTACGAGCAGTACTTC,CAISASASSSYEQYF
TRBJ1-1,12,TRBV19,.,.,TGTGCCAGCAAGACCACCGGGACTCAAGCTTTCTTT,CASKTTGTQAFF
TRBJ2-1,15,TRBV27,few,.,TGTGCCAGCAGTTTGTCGTCTCCCCCCCTCGATGAGCAGTTCTTC,CASSLSSPPLDEQFF
TRBJ2-2,13,TRBV7-9,few,.,TGTGCCAGCAGTCTGGCTTCGGGCGGGGAGCTGTTTTTT,CASSLASGGELFF
TRBJ1-1,15,TRBV11-1,.,.,TGTGCCAGCAGCTTAATGGAGGGTTTGGACACTGAAGCTTTCTTT,CASSLMEGLDTEAFF
TRBJ2-5,14,TRBV20-1,.,.,TGCAGTGCTAGACCCCCAGGGTTTGCGGCGACCCAGTACTTC,CSARPPGFAATQYF
TRBJ2-1,15,TRBV7-9,.,TRBD1,TGTGCCAGCAGCTTCCTGACAGGGAGTCGTGATGAGCAGTTCTTC,CASSFLTGSRDEQFF
TRBJ2-7,15,TRBV5-1,few,TRBD1,TGCGCCAGCAGCATGGGGACAGACGGGCGCTACGAGCAGTACTTC,CASSMGTDGRYEQYF
TRBJ2-3,13,TRBV5-1,few,TRBD1,TGCGCCAGCACAGAGACAGGGACAGATACGCAGTATTTT,CASTETGTDTQYF
TRBJ2-3,14,TRBV20-1,few,TRBD2,TGCAGTGCGCGGACTAGCGGTACCACAGATACGCAGTATTTT,CSARTSGTTDTQYF
TRBJ2-7,15,TRBV24-1,.,.,TGTGCCACCAGTGATGGGGGGATTAAAACCTACGAGCAGTACTTC,CATSDGGIKTYEQYF
TRBJ2-1,17,TRBV20-1,.,TRBD2,TGCAGTGCTAGAAAGTCCCTAGGCGGACTAGCGGACCTTGTGCAGTTCTTC,CSARKSLGGLADLVQFF
TRBJ2-7,12,TRBV6-4,few,.,TGTGCCAGCAAGGCACGATACTACGAGCAGTACTTC,CASKARYYEQYF
TRBJ2-1,16,TRBV5-1,.,TRBD2,TGCGCCAGCAGCTCGATGGGACTAGCGGGGCGCTACAGGAAGTTCTTC,CASSSMGLAGRYRKFF
TRBJ2-1,15,TRBV6-2/TRBV6-3,few,.,TGTGCCAGCAGTGCTACTAGACCCTCCTACAATGAGCAGTTCTTC,CASSATRPSYNEQFF
TRBJ2-3,18,TRBV7-3,.,TRBD2,TGTGCCAGCAGCCCCCAAGGGGGCGGGGGGGCCGTTACAGATACGCAGTATTTT,CASSPQGGGGAVTDTQYF
TRBJ2-3,20,TRBV1,few,.,TGCACCAGCAGCTTTAAAGGGTGGGACCCCTCTACGGTCAGTGCAGATACGCAGTATTTT,CTSSFKGWDPSTVSADTQYF
TRBJ2-5,16,TRBV1,.,.,TGCACCAGCAGCCCTCCTTGGGGGGGGTCACAGGAGACCCAGTACTTC,CTSSPPWGGSQETQYF
TRBJ1-4,13,TRBV10-3,.,.,TGTGCCATCAGTGAGTCAGCTAATGAAAAACTGTTTTTT,CAISESANEKLFF
TRBJ2-3,13,TRBV20-1,many,.,TGCAGTGCTACGGGAGTTAGCACAGATACGCAGTATTTT,CSATGVSTDTQYF
TRBJ2-5,14,TRBV6-5,.,.,TGTGCCAGCGGCAGGGGTAGGCTCTGGGAGACCCAGTACTTC,CASGRGRLWETQYF
TRBJ2-7,16,TRBV20-1,few,.,TGCAGTGCTCCAAGCCGGGTCCCCATCTTCTCCAATGAGCAGTACTTC,CSAPSRVPIFSNEQYF
TRBJ2-7,15,TRBV12-3/TRBV12-4,few,.,TGTGCCAGCAGTTGGGGGACTCGGGTTTCCTACGAGCAGTACTTC,CASSWGTRVSYEQYF